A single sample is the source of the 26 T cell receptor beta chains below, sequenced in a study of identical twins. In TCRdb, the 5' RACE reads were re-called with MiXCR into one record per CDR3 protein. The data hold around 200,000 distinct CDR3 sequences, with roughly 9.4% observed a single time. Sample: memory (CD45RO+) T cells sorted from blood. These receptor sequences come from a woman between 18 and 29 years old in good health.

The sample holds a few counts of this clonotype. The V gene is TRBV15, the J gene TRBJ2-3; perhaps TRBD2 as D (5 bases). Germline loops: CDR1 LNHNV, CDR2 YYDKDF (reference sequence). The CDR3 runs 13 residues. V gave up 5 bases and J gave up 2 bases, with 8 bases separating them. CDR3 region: CATSWEPTDTQYF. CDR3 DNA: TGTGCCACCAGCTGGGAGCCCACAGATACGCAGTATTTT.

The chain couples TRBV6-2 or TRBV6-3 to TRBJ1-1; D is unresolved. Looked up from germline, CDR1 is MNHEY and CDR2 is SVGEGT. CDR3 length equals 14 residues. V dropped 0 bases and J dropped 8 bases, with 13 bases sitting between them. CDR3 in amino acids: CASSYSNVVPEAFF. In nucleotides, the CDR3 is TGTGCCAGCAGTTACTCTAATGTGGTACCCGAAGCTTTCTTT.

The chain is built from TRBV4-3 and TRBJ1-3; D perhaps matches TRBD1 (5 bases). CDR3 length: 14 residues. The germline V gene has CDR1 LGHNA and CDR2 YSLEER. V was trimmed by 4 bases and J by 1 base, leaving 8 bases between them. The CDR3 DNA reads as TGCGCCAGCAGCCTGACAGTTTCTGGAAACACCATATATTTT. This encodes CASSLTVSGNTIYF.

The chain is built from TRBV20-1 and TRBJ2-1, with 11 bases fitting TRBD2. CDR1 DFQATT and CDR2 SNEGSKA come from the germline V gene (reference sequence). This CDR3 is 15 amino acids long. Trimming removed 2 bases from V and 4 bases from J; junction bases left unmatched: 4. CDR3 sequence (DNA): TGCAGTGCTAGAACTAGCGGGAGTTGGTACAATGAGCAGTTCTTC. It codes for CSARTSGSWYNEQFF.

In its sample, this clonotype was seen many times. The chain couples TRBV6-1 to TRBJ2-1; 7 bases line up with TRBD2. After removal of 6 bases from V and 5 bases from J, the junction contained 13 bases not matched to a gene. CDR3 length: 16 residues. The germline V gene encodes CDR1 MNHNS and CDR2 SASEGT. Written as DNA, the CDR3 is TGTGCCAGCAGACCCACCCCGGGACTACCAGACAATGAGCAGTTCTTC. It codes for CASRPTPGLPDNEQFF.

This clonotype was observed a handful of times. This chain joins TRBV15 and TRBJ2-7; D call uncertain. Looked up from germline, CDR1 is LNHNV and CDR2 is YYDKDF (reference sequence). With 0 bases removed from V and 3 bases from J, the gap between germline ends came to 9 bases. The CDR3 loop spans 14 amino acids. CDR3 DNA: TGTGCCACCAGCAGAGATCCGAGCGACTACGAGCAGTACTTC. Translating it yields CATSRDPSDYEQYF.

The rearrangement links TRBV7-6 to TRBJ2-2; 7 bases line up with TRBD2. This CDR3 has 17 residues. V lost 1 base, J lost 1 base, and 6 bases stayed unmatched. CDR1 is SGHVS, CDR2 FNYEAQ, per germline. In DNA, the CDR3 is TGTGCCAGCAGCTTAGTGTGGTCTAGCGGGAACACCGGGGAGCTGTTTTTT. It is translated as CASSLVWSSGNTGELFF.

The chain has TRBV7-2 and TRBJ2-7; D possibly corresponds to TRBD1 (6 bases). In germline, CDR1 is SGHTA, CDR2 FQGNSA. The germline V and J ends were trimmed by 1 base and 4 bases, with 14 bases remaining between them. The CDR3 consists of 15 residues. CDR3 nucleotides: TGTGCCAGCAGCTTAGATGGGACATTGGGTTACGAGCAGTACTTC. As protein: CASSLDGTLGYEQYF.

CDR3 coding DNA: TGCAGTGCCTGGGGCGGGGGGGCAAGGGTTGAGCAGTTCTTC. This codes for CSAWGGGARVEQFF. This chain links TRBV20-1 with TRBJ2-1; 9 nucleotides line up with TRBD2. This CDR3 has 14 residues. V lost 6 bases, J lost 9 bases, and 12 bases stayed unmatched. Per the germline V gene, CDR1 is DFQATT and CDR2 is SNEGSKA (reference sequence).

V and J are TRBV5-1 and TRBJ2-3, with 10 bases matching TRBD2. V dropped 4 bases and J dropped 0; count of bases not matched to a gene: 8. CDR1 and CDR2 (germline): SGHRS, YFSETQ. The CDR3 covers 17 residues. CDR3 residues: CASSPGALAGSTDTQYF. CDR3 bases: TGCGCCAGCAGCCCCGGAGCACTAGCGGGGAGCACAGATACGCAGTATTTT.

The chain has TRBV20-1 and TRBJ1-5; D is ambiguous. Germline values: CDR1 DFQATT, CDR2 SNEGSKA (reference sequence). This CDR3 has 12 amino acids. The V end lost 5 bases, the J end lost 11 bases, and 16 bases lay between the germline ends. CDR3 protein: CSASSQTAAQHF. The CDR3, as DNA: TGCAGTGCTTCCTCTCAGACGGCAGCCCAGCATTTT.

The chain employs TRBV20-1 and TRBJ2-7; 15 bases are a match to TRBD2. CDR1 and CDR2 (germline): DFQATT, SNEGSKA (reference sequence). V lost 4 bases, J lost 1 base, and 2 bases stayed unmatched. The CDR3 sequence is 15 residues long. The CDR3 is CSAKGLAGGSYEQYF. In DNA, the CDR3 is TGCAGTGCTAAGGGACTAGCGGGAGGTTCCTACGAGCAGTACTTC.

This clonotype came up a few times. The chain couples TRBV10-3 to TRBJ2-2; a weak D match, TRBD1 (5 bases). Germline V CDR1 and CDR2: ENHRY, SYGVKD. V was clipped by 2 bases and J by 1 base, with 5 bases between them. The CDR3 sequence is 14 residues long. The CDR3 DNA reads TGTGCCATCAGTGAGACAGGGAACACCGGGGAGCTGTTTTTT. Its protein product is CAISETGNTGELFF.

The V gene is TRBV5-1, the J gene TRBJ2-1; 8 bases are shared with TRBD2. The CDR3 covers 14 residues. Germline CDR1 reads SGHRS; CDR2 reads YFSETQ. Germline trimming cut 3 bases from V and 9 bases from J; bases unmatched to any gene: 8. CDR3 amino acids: CASSSGTRDGEQFF. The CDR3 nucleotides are TGCGCCAGCAGCTCCGGGACTAGGGATGGTGAGCAGTTCTTC.

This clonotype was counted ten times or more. The CDR3 spells CASSRDNQPQHF. CDR3 coding DNA: TGTGCCAGCAGCCGGGACAATCAGCCCCAGCATTTT. This rearrangement joins TRBV6-1 to TRBJ1-5; D gene uncertain. Germline V gene data show CDR1 as MNHNS and CDR2 as SASEGT. Between the trimmed V and J ends, which lost 6 bases and 3 bases, there was a span of 6 bases. CDR3 length: 12 residues.

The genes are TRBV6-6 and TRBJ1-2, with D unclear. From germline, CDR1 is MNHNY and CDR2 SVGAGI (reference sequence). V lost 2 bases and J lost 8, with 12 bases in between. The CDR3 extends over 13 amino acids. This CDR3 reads CASSYVAGRGYTF. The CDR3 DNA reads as TGTGCCAGCAGTTACGTCGCCGGGAGAGGCTACACCTTC.

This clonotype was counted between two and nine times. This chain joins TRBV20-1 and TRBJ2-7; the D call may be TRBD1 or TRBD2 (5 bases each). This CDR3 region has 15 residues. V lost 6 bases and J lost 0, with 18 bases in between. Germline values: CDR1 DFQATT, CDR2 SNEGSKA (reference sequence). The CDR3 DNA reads TGCAGTGCGTCTTCCCCGGGACCACGCTCCTACGAGCAGTACTTC. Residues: CSASSPGPRSYEQYF.

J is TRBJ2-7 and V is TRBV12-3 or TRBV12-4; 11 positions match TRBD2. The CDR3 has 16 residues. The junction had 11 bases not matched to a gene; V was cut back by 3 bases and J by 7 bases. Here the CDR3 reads CASSLGVTSGSWEQYF. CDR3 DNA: TGTGCCAGCAGTTTGGGGGTAACTAGCGGGAGTTGGGAGCAGTACTTC.

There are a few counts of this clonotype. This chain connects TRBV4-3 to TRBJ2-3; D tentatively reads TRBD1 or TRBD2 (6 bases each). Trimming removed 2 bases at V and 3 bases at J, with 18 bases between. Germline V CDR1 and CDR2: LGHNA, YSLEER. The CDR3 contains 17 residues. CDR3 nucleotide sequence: TGCGCCAGCAGCCAAAGGGTAGGGGGGCGCAGAACAGATACGCAGTATTTT. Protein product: CASSQRVGGRRTDTQYF.

The chain's CDR3 is CASSLGLTREQYF. CDR3 DNA sequence: TGTGCCAGCAGCTTAGGATTGACGCGCGAGCAGTACTTC. V usage is TRBV7-6 and J usage is TRBJ2-7, with D uncertain. Germline lookup yields CDR1 SGHVS and CDR2 FNYEAQ. The CDR3 is made up of 13 amino acids. With 1 base removed from V and 6 bases from J, the gap between germline ends came to 10 bases.

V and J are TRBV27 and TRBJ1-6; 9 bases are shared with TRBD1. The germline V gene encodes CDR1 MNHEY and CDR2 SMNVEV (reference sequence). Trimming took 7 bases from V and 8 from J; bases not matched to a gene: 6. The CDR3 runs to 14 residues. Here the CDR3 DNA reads TGTGCCAGCAAATTAAACAGGGGGCATTCACCCCTCCACTTT. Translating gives CASKLNRGHSPLHF.

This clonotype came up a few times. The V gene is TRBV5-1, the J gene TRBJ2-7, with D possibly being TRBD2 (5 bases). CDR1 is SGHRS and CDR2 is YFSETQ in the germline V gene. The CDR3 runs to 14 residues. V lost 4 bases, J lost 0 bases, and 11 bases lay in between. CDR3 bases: TGCGCCAGCAGCATGACGGGGTTCTCCTACGAGCAGTACTTC. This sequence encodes CASSMTGFSYEQYF.

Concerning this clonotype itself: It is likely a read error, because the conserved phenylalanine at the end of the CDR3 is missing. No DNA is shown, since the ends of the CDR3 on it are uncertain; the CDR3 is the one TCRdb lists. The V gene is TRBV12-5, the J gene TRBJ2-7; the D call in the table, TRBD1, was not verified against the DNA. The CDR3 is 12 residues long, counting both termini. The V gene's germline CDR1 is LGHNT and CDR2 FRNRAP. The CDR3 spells CASELGLTPCFS.

The CDR3 is CASSPQTISGANVLTF. In nucleotides, the CDR3 is TGCGCCAGCAGCCCCCAAACTATCTCTGGGGCCAACGTCCTGACTTTC. V is TRBV4-3 and J is TRBJ2-6, with D unclear. CDR1 is LGHNA and CDR2 is YSLEER in the germline V gene. Deletions cut 4 bases from V and 0 bases from J, with 10 bases between. The CDR3 spans 16 residues.

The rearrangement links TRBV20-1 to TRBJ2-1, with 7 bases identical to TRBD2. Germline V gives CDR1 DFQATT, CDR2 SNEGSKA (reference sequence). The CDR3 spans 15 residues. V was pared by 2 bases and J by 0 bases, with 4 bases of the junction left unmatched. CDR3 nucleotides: TGCAGTGCTAGATCCGTAGCGGGCTCCTACAATGAGCAGTTCTTC. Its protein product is CSARSVAGSYNEQFF.

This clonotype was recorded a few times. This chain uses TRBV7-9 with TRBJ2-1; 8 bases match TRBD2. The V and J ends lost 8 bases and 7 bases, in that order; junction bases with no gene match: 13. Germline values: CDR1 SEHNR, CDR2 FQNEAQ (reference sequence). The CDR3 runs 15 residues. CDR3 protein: CASRPSGSRLNEQFF. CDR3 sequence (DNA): TGTGCCAGCCGCCCGAGCGGGAGTCGATTGAATGAGCAGTTCTTC.